These 17 T cell receptor beta chains were all obtained from the same sample, sequenced in a study of blood T cell repertoires in COVID-19. Profiled with immunoSEQ multiplex PCR; TCRdb holds only in-frame clones, not every one. The table records a few hundred thousand clones, 70% to 90% of them present only once. Sequences were obtained from peripheral blood. All receptors come from a woman in her sixties with COVID-19, enrolled during active disease.

V and J are TRBV5-4 and TRBJ1-1; a weak D match, TRBD1 (6 bases). The CDR3 has 14 amino acids. Trimming shortened V by 4 bases and J by 4 bases, and 14 bases separated the two germline ends. Germline CDR1 reads SGHNT; CDR2 reads YYREEE (reference sequence). The CDR3 bases are TGTGCCAGCAGCCCCGGGAGGGGGTTCACTGAAGCTTTCTTT. It yields the protein CASSPGRGFTEAFF.

V is TRBV4-1 and J is TRBJ2-7; 10 bases match TRBD1. With V trimmed by 3 bases and J by 3 bases, 5 bases remained unmatched. The V gene's germline CDR1 is MGHRA and CDR2 YSYEKL. The CDR3 runs 15 residues. The CDR3 DNA is TGCGCCAGCAGCCACCGGACAGGGGGTAACTACGAGCAGTACTTC. Its protein is CASSHRTGGNYEQYF.

Of note for this clone: This sample includes further DNA sequences coding for the same CDR3. The chain employs TRBV3-1 (or the pseudogene TRBV3-2) and TRBJ2-1; D gene unclear. The CDR3 has 11 amino acids. V was clipped by 4 bases and J by 7 bases, with 5 bases between them. Germline V gene data show CDR1 as LGHDT and CDR2 as YNNKEL (reference sequence). CDR3 amino acids: CASSRLNEQFF. The CDR3 region has the DNA TGTGCCAGCAGCCGGCTGAATGAGCAGTTCTTC.

This chain uses TRBV11-2 with TRBJ2-7, with 7 bases fitting TRBD1. Germline V gene lookup returns CDR1 SGHAT and CDR2 FQNNGV. J gave up 2 bases and V 4 bases, and 8 bases lay outside the gene matches. The CDR3 loop spans 15 amino acids. This chain's CDR3 is CASSSQGQGAYEQYF. DNA of the CDR3: TGTGCCAGCAGCTCCCAAGGGCAGGGGGCCTACGAGCAGTACTTC.

The chain recombines TRBV5-1 with TRBJ1-3; no definite D call. In germline, CDR1 is SGHRS, CDR2 YFSETQ. CDR3 length: 14 amino acids. V was pared by 4 bases and J by 1 base, with 9 bases between. The CDR3 is CASSPEASGNTIYF. The CDR3, as DNA: TGCGCCAGCAGCCCGGAGGCATCTGGAAACACCATATATTTT.

The rearrangement uses TRBV7-9 and TRBJ1-5; 8 bases match TRBD1. With V trimmed by 5 bases and J by 1 base, 10 bases remained unmatched. From germline, CDR1 is SEHNR and CDR2 FQNEAQ (reference sequence). The length of the CDR3 is 17 residues. The CDR3 is CASSLGSTGGSNQPQHF. CDR3 sequence (DNA): TGTGCCAGCAGCCTGGGTAGCACAGGGGGAAGCAATCAGCCCCAGCATTTT.

This sequence joins TRBV7-3 and TRBJ2-7, with a weak D call TRBD1 (6 bases). Germline V gives CDR1 SGHTA, CDR2 FQGTGA. The CDR3 is made up of 11 amino acids. The V end was cut by 3 bases, the J end by 9 bases, with 9 bases between. CDR3 sequence reads: CASSFSTGQYF. Here the CDR3 DNA reads TGTGCCAGCAGCTTTTCGACAGGGCAGTACTTC.

The V gene is TRBV6-5, the J gene TRBJ1-2; weak D call: TRBD1 (6 bases). V dropped 6 bases and J dropped 9 bases, with 17 bases sitting between them. The CDR3 totals 13 residues. The germline V gene has CDR1 MNHEY and CDR2 SVGAGI. CDR3 protein: CASRPPQGQSYTF. The DNA for the CDR3 is TGTGCCAGCAGGCCCCCCCAGGGGCAAAGCTACACCTTC.

The chain employs TRBV25-1 and TRBJ1-1; D may be TRBD1 (6 bases). V was shortened by 3 bases and J by 8 bases, with 10 bases between the two germline ends. Germline CDR1 reads MGHDK; CDR2 reads SYGVNS. This CDR3 has 12 residues. CDR3 sequence: CASSEPGHEAFF. CDR3 coding DNA: TGTGCCAGCAGTGAGCCGGGACACGAAGCTTTCTTT. The full variable domain, rest sourced from reference TRBV25-1 and TRBJ1-1, is EADIYQTPRYLVIGTGKKITLECSQTMGHDKMYWYQQDPGMELHLIHYSYGVNSTEKGDLSSESTVSRIRTEHFPLTLESARPSHTSQYLCASSEPGHEAFFGQGTRLTVV.

About this clone itself: With a much larger clone just one base away, this may be a read error. Distinct nucleotide sequences in the sample also encode this CDR3. This rearrangement joins TRBV7-9 to TRBJ2-3; 12 nucleotides line up with TRBD2. CDR3 length: 16 amino acids. Germline assignment: CDR1 SEHNR and CDR2 FQNEAQ (reference sequence). The V and J ends lost 4 bases and 1 base, in that order; junction bases with no gene match: 3. The CDR3 loop is CASSSRTSGGTDTQYF. CDR3 nucleotides: TGTGCCAGCAGCTCGAGGACTAGCGGGGGCACAGATACGCAGTATTTT. The full variable domain, its missing parts supplied by reference TRBV7-9 and TRBJ2-3, is DTGVSQNPRHKITKRGQNVTFRCDPISEHNRLYWYRQTLGQGPEFLTYFQNEAQLEKSRLLSDRFSAERPKGSFSTLEIQRTEQGDSAMYLCASSSRTSGGTDTQYFGPGTRLTVL.

The V call is TRBV5-1, the J call TRBJ1-1; a possible D gene is TRBD1 (5 bases). Germline loops: CDR1 SGHRS, CDR2 YFSETQ. The CDR3 covers 17 residues. The V end was cut by 0 bases, the J end by 4 bases, with 19 bases between. CDR3 DNA: TGCGCCAGCAGCTTGGTCATTGGGGCGGTGGGTAGCACTGAAGCTTTCTTT. Translation gives CASSLVIGAVGSTEAFF. Supplemented by reference TRBV5-1 and TRBJ1-1, the full variable domain reads KAGVTQTPRYLIKTRGQQVTLSCSPISGHRSVSWYQQTPGQGLQFLFEYFSETQRNKGNFPGRFSGRQFSNSRSEMNVSTLELGDSALYLCASSLVIGAVGSTEAFFGQGTRLTVV.

The J gene is TRBJ1-1, the V gene TRBV6-5, with TRBD1 matching 9 bases. There are 13 residues in the CDR3. The germline V gene has CDR1 MNHEY and CDR2 SVGAGI. V was clipped by 4 bases and J by 4 bases; unmatched bases: 1. The CDR3, as DNA: TGTGCCAGCAGTTCGGACAGGGGCACTGAAGCTTTCTTT. Protein: CASSSDRGTEAFF.

The gene calls are TRBV30 and TRBJ1-1; a weak D match, TRBD1 (5 bases). The germline V and J ends were trimmed by 4 bases and 0 bases, with 12 bases remaining between them. This CDR3 is built from 14 residues. CDR1 and CDR2 from the germline V gene are GTSNPN and SVGIG (reference sequence). The CDR3 nucleotides are TGTGCCTGGACTAGGGGCAGTCTGAACACTGAAGCTTTCTTT. This encodes CAWTRGSLNTEAFF.

The CDR3 DNA follows: TGTGCCAGCAGTTTTGGTCCCAGGGTTGTCACTGAAGCTTTCTTT. Its translation: CASSFGPRVVTEAFF. The chain is built from TRBV27 and TRBJ1-1, with TRBD1 as a possible D gene (5 bases). V shed 3 bases and J shed 4 bases, with 15 bases lying between them. Germline CDR1 MNHEY, CDR2 SMNVEV (reference sequence). The CDR3 loop spans 15 amino acids.

V gene TRBV27 combines with J gene TRBJ1-4; D is unresolved. This CDR3 is built from 15 residues. V was pared by 5 bases and J by 3 bases, with 13 bases between. Germline V gene sequence: CDR1 MNHEY, CDR2 SMNVEV (reference sequence). The CDR3 is CASSDLGRANEKLFF. The CDR3, as DNA: TGTGCCAGCAGTGATCTAGGGAGGGCTAATGAAAAACTGTTTTTT.

The rearrangement joins TRBV18 to TRBJ2-3; a weak D match, TRBD2 (6 bases). The CDR3 has 16 residues. V shed 4 bases and J shed 0 bases, with 14 bases lying between them. The germline V gene has CDR1 KGHSH and CDR2 LQKENI. CDR3 sequence: CASSRTSPSSTDTQYF. CDR3 sequence (DNA): TGTGCCAGCTCACGTACTAGCCCCTCTAGCACAGATACGCAGTATTTT.

This rearrangement joins TRBV7-3 to TRBJ2-7, with 7 bases matching TRBD1. Germline lookup yields CDR1 SGHTA and CDR2 FQGTGA. V gave up 3 bases and J gave up 3 bases; unmatched junction bases: 8. This CDR3 contains 15 residues. CDR3: CASSFREGQFYEQYF. The CDR3 DNA reads as TGTGCCAGCAGCTTTCGCGAGGGACAGTTCTACGAGCAGTACTTC.